This TCR beta chain is from a study of cytomegalovirus exposure and HLA in healthy donors. Study-level results: Cytomegalovirus status was reportedly diagnosed by the classifier with high sensitivity and specificity. There were around 160 TCR beta chains listed as cytomegalovirus-associated.

PCR employed 60 Vbeta and 13 Jbeta primers. Some clones are missing from TCRdb's copy, which holds only in-frame ones; the method was immunoSEQ multiplex PCR. Of some 140,000 clones in the sample, roughly 70% were seen once. With respect to this clone: The antigen is not known.

The germline CDR1 and CDR2 sequences are MDHEN and SYDVKM. The CDR3 spans 14 residues. Losses at the gene ends were 5 bases for V and 8 bases for J; bases not matched to a gene: 10. The V gene is TRBV28, the J gene TRBJ2-5; 8 bases match TRBD1. The TCR comes from a man aged 30 to 45 in good health and CMV-seronegative. The specimen sequenced was PBMCs. The CDR3 here is CASSGRDRTGTQYF. CDR3 nucleotides: TGTGCCAGCAGTGGACGGGACAGGACAGGAACCCAGTACTTC.